The sequence of this T cell receptor (beta chain) was determined in a study of blood T cell repertoires in COVID-19. Everyone who took part was roughly 18 to 89 years old, and they came from about two dozen US areas. Symptom resolution, clearance, or two negative PCRs marked donors in Cohort 3 as recovered. Here immunoSEQ multiplex PCR was the method, and the copy in TCRdb shows in-frame clones only, minus some. Of some 270,000 clones listed, about nine tenths are singletons. The sequence was obtained from a woman in her fifties or sixties who had recovered from COVID-19. Sequencing input: PBMCs or T cells enriched from blood (not recorded which).

CDR3 protein: CASSLATGGAQYF. CDR3 sequence (DNA): TGTGCCAGCAGCTTAGCGACAGGGGGAGCCCAGTACTTC. The chain couples TRBV7-9 to TRBJ2-5, with 9 nucleotides matching TRBD1. Trimming removed 0 bases from V and 9 bases from J; junction bases left unmatched: 2. Germline CDR1 is SEHNR and CDR2 is FQNEAQ (reference sequence). The CDR3 runs 13 residues. Supplemented by reference TRBV7-9 and TRBJ2-5, the full variable domain reads DTGVSQNPRHKITKRGQNVTFRCDPISEHNRLYWYRQTLGQGPEFLTYFQNEAQLEKSRLLSDRFSAERPKGSFSTLEIQRTEQGDSAMYLCASSLATGGAQYFGPGTRLLVL.